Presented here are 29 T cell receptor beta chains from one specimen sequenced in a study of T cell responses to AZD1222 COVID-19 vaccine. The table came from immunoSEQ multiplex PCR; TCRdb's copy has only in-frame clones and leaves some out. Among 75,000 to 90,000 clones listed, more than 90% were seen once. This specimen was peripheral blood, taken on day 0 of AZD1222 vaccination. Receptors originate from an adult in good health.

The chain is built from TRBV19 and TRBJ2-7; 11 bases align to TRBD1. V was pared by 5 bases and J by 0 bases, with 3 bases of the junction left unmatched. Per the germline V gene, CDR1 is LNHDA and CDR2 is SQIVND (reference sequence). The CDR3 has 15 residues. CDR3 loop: CASSLGTGGSYEQYF. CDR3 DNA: TGTGCCAGTAGTTTGGGGACAGGGGGCTCCTACGAGCAGTACTTC. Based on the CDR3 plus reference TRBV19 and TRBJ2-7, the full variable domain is DGGITQSPKYLFRKEGQNVTLSCEQNLNHDAMYWYRQDPGQGLRLIYYSQIVNDFQKGDIAEGYSVSREKKESFPLTVTSAQKNPTAFYLCASSLGTGGSYEQYFGPGTRLTVT.

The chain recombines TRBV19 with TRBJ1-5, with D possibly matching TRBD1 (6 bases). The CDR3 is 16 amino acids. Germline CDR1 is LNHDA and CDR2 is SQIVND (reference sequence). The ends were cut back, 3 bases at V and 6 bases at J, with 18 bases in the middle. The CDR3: CASSMRGAGYLQPQHF. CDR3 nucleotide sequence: TGTGCCAGTAGTATGCGGGGGGCAGGGTATCTTCAGCCCCAGCATTTT.

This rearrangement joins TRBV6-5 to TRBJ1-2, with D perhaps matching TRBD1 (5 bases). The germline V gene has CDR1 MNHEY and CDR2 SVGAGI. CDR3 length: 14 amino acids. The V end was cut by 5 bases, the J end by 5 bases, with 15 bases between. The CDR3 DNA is TGTGCCAGCAGTACGAGTATGGGGGGGTATGGCTACACCTTC. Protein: CASSTSMGGYGYTF.

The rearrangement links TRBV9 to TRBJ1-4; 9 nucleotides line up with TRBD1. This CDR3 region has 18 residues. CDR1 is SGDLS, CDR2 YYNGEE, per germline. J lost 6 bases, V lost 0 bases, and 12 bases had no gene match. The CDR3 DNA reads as TGTGCCAGCAGCGTAGCCCCACAGGGGGCGGCACCTCATGAAAAACTGTTTTTT. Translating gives CASSVAPQGAAPHEKLFF.

CDR3 in amino acids: CASRAHSSNSPLHF. The CDR3 DNA reads TGTGCCAGCAGGGCCCACTCGAGTAATTCACCCCTCCACTTT. The chain has TRBV6-5 and TRBJ1-6; D unresolved. The CDR3 length is 14 residues. The germline CDR1 and CDR2 sequences are MNHEY and SVGAGI. Trimming removed 6 bases from V and 6 bases from J, with 12 bases in between.

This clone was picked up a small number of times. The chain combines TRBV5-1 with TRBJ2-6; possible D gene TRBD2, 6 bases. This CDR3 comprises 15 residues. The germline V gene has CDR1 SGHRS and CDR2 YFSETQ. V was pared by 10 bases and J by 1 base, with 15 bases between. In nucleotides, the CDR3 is TGCGCCTCCAAGGCGGGGACTTCTGGGGCCAACGTCCTGACTTTC. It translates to CASKAGTSGANVLTF.

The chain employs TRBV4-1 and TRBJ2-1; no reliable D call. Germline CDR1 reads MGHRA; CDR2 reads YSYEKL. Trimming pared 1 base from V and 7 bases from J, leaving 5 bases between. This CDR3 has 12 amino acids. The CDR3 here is CASSQARNEQFF. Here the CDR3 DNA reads TGCGCCAGCAGCCAAGCAAGGAATGAGCAGTTCTTC.

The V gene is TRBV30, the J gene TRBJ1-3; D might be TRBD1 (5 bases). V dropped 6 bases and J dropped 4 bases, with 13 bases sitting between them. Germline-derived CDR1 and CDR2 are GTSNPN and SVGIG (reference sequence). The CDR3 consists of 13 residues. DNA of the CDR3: TGTGCCTGCCGCGGGGGACCGGGAAACACCATATATTTT. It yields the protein CACRGGPGNTIYF.

Here the CDR3 reads CASTSIRSLTGRETQYF. Written as DNA, the CDR3 is TGTGCCAGCACCTCTATTCGCTCCCTGACAGGGCGAGAGACCCAGTACTTC. This chain connects TRBV7-9 to TRBJ2-5, with 7 positions matching TRBD1. J gave up 4 bases and V 7 bases, and 18 bases lay outside the gene matches. The germline V gene has CDR1 SEHNR and CDR2 FQNEAQ (reference sequence). The CDR3 totals 17 residues.

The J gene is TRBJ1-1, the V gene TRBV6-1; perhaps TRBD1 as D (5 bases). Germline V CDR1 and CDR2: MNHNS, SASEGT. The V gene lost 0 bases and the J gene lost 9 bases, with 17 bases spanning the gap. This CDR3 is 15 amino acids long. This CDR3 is CASSEALGGAVQAFF. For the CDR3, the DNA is TGTGCCAGCAGTGAAGCTCTTGGGGGAGCGGTACAAGCTTTCTTT.

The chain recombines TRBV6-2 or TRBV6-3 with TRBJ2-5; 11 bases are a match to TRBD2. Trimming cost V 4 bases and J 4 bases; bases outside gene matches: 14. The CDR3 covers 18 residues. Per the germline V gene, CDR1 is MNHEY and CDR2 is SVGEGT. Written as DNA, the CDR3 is TGTGCCAGCAGTTCCCACCCCTTACTAGCGGGGGTGGCAGAGACCCAGTACTTC. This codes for CASSSHPLLAGVAETQYF.

CDR3 bases: TGTGCCAGCAGCAAAGACAGGGGCCCCTCACCAAAGTACTTC. Its protein product is CASSKDRGPSPKYF. The chain links TRBV27 to TRBJ2-5, with 8 bases identical to TRBD1. Trimming took 6 bases from V and 12 from J; bases not matched to a gene: 15. This CDR3 contains 14 residues. Germline V gene sequence: CDR1 MNHEY, CDR2 SMNVEV (reference sequence).

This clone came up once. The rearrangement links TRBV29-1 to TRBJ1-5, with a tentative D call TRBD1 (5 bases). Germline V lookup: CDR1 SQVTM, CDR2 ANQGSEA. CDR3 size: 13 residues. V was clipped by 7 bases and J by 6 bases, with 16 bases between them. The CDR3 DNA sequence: TGCAGCGCCTTGAGGGGCGAAGGTCAGCCCCAGCATTTT. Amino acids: CSALRGEGQPQHF. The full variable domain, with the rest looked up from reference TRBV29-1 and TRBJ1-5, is SAVISQKPSRDICQRGTSLTIQCQVDSQVTMMFWYRQQPGQSLTLIATANQGSEATYESGFVIDKFPISRPNLTFSTLTVSNMSPEDSSIYLCSALRGEGQPQHFGDGTRLSIL.

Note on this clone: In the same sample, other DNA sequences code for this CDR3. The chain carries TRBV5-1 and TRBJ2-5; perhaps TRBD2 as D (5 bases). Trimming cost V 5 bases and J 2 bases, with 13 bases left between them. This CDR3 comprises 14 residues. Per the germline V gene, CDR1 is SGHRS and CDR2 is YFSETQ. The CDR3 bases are TGCGCCAGCAGTCGGAGGCCAGTACAAGAGACCCAGTACTTC. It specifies CASSRRPVQETQYF. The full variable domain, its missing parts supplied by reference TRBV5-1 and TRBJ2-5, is KAGVTQTPRYLIKTRGQQVTLSCSPISGHRSVSWYQQTPGQGLQFLFEYFSETQRNKGNFPGRFSGRQFSNSRSEMNVSTLELGDSALYLCASSRRPVQETQYFGPGTRLLVL.

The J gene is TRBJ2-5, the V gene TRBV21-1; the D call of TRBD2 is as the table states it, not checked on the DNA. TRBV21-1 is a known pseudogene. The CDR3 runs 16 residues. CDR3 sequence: CASSKATSRGQETQYF. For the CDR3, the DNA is TGTGCCAGCAGCAAAGCTACTAGTCGGGGGCAAGAGACCCAGTACTTC.

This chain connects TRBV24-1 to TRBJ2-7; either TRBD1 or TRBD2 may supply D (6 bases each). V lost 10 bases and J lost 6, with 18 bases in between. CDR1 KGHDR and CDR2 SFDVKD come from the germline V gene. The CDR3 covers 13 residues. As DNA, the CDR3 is TGTGCCACTTCTTCCGGGGGCCAAAGCGAGCAGTACTTC. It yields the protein CATSSGGQSEQYF.

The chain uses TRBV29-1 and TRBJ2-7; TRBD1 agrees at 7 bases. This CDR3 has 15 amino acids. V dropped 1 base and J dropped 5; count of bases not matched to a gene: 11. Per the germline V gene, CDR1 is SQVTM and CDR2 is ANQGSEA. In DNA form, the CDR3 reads TGCAGCGTTGAAGGGGGTGGACAGGCCTTTAACGAGCAGTACTTC. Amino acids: CSVEGGGQAFNEQYF.

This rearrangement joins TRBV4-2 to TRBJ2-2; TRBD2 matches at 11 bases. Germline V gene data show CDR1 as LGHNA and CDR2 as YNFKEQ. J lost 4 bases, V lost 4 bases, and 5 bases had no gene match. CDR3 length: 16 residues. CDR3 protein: CASSPLAGATTGELFF. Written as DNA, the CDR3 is TGTGCCAGCAGCCCACTAGCGGGGGCGACCACCGGGGAGCTGTTTTTT.

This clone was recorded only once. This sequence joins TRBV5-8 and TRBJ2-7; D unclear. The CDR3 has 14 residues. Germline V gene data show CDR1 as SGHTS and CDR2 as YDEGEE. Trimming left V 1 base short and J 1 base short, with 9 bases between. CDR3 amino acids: CASSLYGESYEQYF. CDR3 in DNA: TGTGCCAGCAGCTTGTATGGGGAATCCTACGAGCAGTACTTC. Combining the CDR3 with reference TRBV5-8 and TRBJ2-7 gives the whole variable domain EAGVTQSPTHLIKTRGQQATLRCSPISGHTSVYWYQQALGLGLQFLLWYDEGEERNRGNFPPRFSGRQFPNYSSELNVNALELEDSALYLCASSLYGESYEQYFGPGTRLTVT.

This CDR3 is CASSERGLIGELFF. CDR3 nucleotide sequence: TGCGCCAGCAGTGAAAGGGGGCTTATCGGGGAGCTGTTTTTT. The gene calls are TRBV10-1 and TRBJ2-2; 7 nucleotides align to TRBD1. This CDR3 is built from 14 residues. V was clipped by 3 bases and J by 7 bases; unmatched bases: 5. CDR1 is WNHNN, CDR2 SYGVQD, per germline (reference sequence).

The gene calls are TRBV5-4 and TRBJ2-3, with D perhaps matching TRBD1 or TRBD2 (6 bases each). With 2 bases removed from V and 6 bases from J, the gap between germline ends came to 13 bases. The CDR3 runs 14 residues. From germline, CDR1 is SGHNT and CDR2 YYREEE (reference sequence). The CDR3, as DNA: TGTGCCAGCAGCTTAAGGGGGGCCCCCGATACGCAGTATTTT. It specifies CASSLRGAPDTQYF. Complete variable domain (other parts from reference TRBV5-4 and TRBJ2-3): ETGVTQSPTHLIKTRGQQVTLRCSSQSGHNTVSWYQQALGQGPQFIFQYYREEENGRGNFPPRFSGLQFPNYSSELNVNALELDDSALYLCASSLRGAPDTQYFGPGTRLTVL.

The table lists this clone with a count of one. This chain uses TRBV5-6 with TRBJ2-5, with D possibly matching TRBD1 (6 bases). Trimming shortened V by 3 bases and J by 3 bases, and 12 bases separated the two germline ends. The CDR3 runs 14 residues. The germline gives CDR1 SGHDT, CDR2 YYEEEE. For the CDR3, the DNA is TGTGCCAGCAGCTCCACAGGGTTAAAAGAGACCCAGTACTTC. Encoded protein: CASSSTGLKETQYF.

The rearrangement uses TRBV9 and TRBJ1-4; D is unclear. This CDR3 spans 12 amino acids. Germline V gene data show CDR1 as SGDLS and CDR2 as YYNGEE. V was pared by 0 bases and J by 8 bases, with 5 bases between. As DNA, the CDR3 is TGTGCCAGCAGCGTAGCTGGGGAAAAACTGTTTTTT. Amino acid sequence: CASSVAGEKLFF. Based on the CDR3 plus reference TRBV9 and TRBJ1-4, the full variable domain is DSGVTQTPKHLITATGQRVTLRCSPRSGDLSVYWYQQSLDQGLQFLIQYYNGEERAKGNILERFSAQQFPDLHSELNLSSLELGDSALYFCASSVAGEKLFFGSGTQLSVL.

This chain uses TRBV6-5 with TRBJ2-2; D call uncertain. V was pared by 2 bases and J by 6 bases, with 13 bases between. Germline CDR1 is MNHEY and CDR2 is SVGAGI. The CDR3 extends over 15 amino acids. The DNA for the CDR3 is TGTGCCAGCAGTTACGCATCGCGAGCGCCCGGGGAGCTGTTTTTT. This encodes CASSYASRAPGELFF.

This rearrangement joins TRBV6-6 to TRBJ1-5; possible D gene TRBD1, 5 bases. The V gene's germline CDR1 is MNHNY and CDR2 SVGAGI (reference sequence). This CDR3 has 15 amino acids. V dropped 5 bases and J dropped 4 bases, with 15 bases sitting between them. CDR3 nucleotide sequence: TGTGCCAGCAGTCGGGACCTTGGGGGGAATCAGCCCCAGCATTTT. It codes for CASSRDLGGNQPQHF.

CDR3 loop: CASSQGGAGEKLFF. The CDR3, as DNA: TGCGCCAGCAGCCAAGGGGGTGCGGGTGAAAAACTGTTTTTT. This sequence joins TRBV4-1 and TRBJ1-4; D is ambiguous. Germline V gene data show CDR1 as MGHRA and CDR2 as YSYEKL. The ends were cut back, 1 base at V and 7 bases at J, with 10 bases in the middle. CDR3 length: 14 residues.

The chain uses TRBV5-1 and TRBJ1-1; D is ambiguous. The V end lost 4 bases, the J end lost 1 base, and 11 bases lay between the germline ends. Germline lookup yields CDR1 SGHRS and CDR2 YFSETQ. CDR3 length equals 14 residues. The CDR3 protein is CASSPEWGNTEAFF. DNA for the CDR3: TGCGCCAGCAGCCCCGAGTGGGGGAACACTGAAGCTTTCTTT.

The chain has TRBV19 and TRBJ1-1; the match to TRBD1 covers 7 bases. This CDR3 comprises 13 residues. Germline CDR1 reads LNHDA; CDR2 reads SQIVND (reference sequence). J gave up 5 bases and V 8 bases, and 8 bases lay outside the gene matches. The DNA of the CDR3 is TGTGCCAGTGGAGACAGGGCGGGAACTGAAGCTTTCTTT. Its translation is CASGDRAGTEAFF. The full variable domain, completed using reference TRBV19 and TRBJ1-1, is DGGITQSPKYLFRKEGQNVTLSCEQNLNHDAMYWYRQDPGQGLRLIYYSQIVNDFQKGDIAEGYSVSREKKESFPLTVTSAQKNPTAFYLCASGDRAGTEAFFGQGTRLTVV.

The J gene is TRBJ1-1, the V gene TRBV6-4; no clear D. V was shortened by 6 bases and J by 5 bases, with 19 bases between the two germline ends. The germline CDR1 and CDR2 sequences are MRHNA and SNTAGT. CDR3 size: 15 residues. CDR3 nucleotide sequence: TGTGCCAGCAGCCGGACCCCCGAATTAAAGACTGAAGCTTTCTTT. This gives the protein CASSRTPELKTEAFF.